This T cell receptor (beta chain) was retrieved from a study of blood T cells in healthy people across ages. The use of a sample-barcoded 5' primer and a J-beta primer mix characterized a second PCR of about 6 to 12 cycles. TCRdb passed the 5' RACE reads through MiXCR, listing each CDR3 protein once. The data show roughly 800,000 distinct CDR3 sequences, 58% seen once. The CDR3 length is 16 residues. The J segment lost 7 bases and the V segment lost 0 bases, leaving 4 bases of the junction unmatched. The germline CDR1 and CDR2 sequences are DFQATT and SNEGSKA (reference sequence). This chain uses TRBV20-1 with TRBJ2-1; 15 nucleotides align to TRBD2. Sequenced sample: blood. This TCR was sampled from a man younger than 40 in good health. For the CDR3, the DNA is TGCAGTGCTAGAGAAGGGACTAGCGGGAGGCAAAATGAGCAGTTCTTC. This sequence encodes CSAREGTSGRQNEQFF.